This TCR beta chain was obtained from a study of blood T cell repertoires in COVID-19. Clones were sequenced by immunoSEQ multiplex PCR, and TCRdb holds only the in-frame ones, with some missing. The repertoire holds more than 95,000 clones, with about three quarters as singletons. J gave up 10 bases and V 3 bases, and 6 bases lay outside the gene matches. CDR3 size: 14 residues. Per the germline V gene, CDR1 is KGHSH and CDR2 is LQKENI. This TCR derives from a woman aged 70-85 years with acute or convalescent COVID-19. Sequenced input: peripheral blood. J is TRBJ1-6 and V is TRBV18; 7 positions agree with TRBD1. The DNA for the CDR3 is TGTGCCAGCTCACCCGGGACAGAGTACTCACCCCTCCACTTT. It specifies CASSPGTEYSPLHF.